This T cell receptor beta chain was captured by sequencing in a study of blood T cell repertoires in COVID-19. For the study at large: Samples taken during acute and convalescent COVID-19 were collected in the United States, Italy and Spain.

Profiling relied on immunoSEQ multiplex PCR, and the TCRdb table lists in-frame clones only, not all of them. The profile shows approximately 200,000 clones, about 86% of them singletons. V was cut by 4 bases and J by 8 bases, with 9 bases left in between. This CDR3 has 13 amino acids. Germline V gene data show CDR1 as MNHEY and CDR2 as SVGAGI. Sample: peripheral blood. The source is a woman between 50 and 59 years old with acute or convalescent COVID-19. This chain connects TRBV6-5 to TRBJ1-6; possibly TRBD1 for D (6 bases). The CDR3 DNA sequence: TGTGCCAGCAGTTTACGGACAGATTCACCCCTCCACTTT. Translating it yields CASSLRTDSPLHF.